This T cell receptor (beta chain) is drawn from a study of T-cell reconstitution after alpha-beta-depleted transplantation in children. This clonotype was counted a few times. The TCRbeta library incorporated unique molecular identifiers. TCRdb itself ran the PCR reads through MiXCR, one entry per CDR3 protein. The table records roughly 300,000 distinct CDR3 sequences, roughly 9.5% of them present only once. Sequenced here: PBMCs from the stem cell graft donor, sampled from the stem cell graft. The receptor was isolated from a human donor who donated a stem cell graft to a child with SCID.

The CDR3 DNA reads TGTGCCAGCAGCCAAGGGCCTAGCGGGAGTCAAGAGACCCAGTACTTC. Translated: CASSQGPSGSQETQYF. The chain is built from TRBV4-2 and TRBJ2-5; 10 nucleotides align to TRBD2. Germline V gives CDR1 LGHNA, CDR2 YNFKEQ. V gave up 1 base and J gave up 2 bases; unmatched junction bases: 4. The CDR3 has 16 amino acids.